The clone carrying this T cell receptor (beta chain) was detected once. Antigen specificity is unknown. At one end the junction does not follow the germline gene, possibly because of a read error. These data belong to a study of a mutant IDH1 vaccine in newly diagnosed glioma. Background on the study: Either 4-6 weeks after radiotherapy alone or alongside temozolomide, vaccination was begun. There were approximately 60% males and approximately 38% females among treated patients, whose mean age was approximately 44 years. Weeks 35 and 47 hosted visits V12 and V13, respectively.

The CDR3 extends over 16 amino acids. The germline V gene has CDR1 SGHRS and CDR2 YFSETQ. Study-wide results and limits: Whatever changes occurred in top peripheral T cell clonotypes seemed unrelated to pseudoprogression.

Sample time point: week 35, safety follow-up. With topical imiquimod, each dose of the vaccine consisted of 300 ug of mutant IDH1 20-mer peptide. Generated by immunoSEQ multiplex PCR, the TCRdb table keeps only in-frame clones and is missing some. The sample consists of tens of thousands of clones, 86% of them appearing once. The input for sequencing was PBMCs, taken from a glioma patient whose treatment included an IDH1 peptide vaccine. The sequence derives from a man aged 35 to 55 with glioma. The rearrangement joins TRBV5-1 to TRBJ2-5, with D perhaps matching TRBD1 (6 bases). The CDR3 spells CASSFLSAGAVLTQYF. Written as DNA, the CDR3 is TGTGCCAGCAGCTTTTTGTCGGCAGGGGCGGTGTTGACCCAGTACTTC.